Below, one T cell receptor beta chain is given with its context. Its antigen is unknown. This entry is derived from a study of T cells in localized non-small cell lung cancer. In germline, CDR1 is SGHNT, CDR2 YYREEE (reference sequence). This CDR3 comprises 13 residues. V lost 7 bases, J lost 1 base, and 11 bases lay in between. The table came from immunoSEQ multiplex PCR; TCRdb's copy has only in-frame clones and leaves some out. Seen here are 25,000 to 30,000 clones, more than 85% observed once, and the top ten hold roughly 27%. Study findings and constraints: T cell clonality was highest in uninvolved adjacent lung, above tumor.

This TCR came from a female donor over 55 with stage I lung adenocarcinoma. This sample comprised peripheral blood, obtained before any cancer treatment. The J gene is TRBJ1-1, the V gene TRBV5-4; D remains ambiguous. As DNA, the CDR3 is TGTGCCAGCGAAATCGACCCGAACACTGAAGCTTTCTTT. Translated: CASEIDPNTEAFF.